This TCR beta chain comes out of a study of blood T cells in healthy people across ages. It was with a sample-barcoded 5' primer and a J-beta primer mix that a second PCR of about 7 to 12 cycles was run. TCRdb re-derived calls from the 5' RACE reads in MiXCR, one entry per CDR3 protein. Of around 800,000 distinct CDR3 sequences in the sample, approximately 44% were seen once. There were healthy Caucasian individuals from Russia, aged about 6 to 95, serving as donors. The CDR3 is 14 residues long. The germline V gene has CDR1 SGHVS and CDR2 FQNEAQ. The origin of this receptor is a man aged 55 to 69 in good health. Source material: blood. This chain joins TRBV7-8 and TRBJ2-5; D is undetermined. The J call is doubtful: the DNA matches TRBJ2-7 better. CDR3 amino acids: CASSPGPLAYEQYF. In DNA, the CDR3 is TGTGCCAGCAGCCCAGGTCCGTTAGCCTACGAGCAGTACTTC.